These 21 T cell receptor beta chains came from one sample sequenced in a study of blood T cell repertoires in COVID-19. The method was immunoSEQ multiplex PCR; TCRdb's version includes in-frame clones alone and lacks a portion of them. Among about 350,000 clones listed, about 90% were seen once. Sample: PBMCs or T cells enriched from blood (not recorded which). The receptors here all came from a woman in her twenties or thirties who had recovered from COVID-19.

The V and J genes are TRBV6-5 and TRBJ1-3; no clear D gene. From germline, CDR1 is MNHEY and CDR2 SVGAGI. This CDR3 is built from 15 residues. V was pared by 3 bases and J by 0 bases, with 9 bases between. In nucleotides, the CDR3 is TGTGCCAGCAGTTATCTACCCGTCTCTGGAAACACCATATATTTT. Its translation: CASSYLPVSGNTIYF.

This clone was found once. The V call is TRBV24-1, the J call TRBJ2-2; D not resolved. The ends were cut back, 7 bases at V and 6 bases at J, with 11 bases in the middle. Germline V gene data show CDR1 as KGHDR and CDR2 as SFDVKD. CDR3 length: 13 residues. The CDR3 bases are TGTGCCACCAGCCGGAGCCGGTCCGGGGAGCTGTTTTTT. Translated, it gives CATSRSRSGELFF.

This clone was seen once. The chain recombines TRBV7-8 with TRBJ2-5, with 9 positions matching TRBD1. The CDR3 runs to 14 residues. Germline CDR1 and CDR2: SGHVS and FQNEAQ. V shed 4 bases and J 5 bases; nucleotides not matched to a gene: 5. The CDR3 DNA reads as TGTGCCAGCAGCTACAGGGGGCAGCAGGAGACCCAGTACTTC. This codes for CASSYRGQQETQYF. Full variable domain (rest looked up from reference TRBV7-8 and TRBJ2-5): GAGVSQSPRYKVAKRGQDVALRCDPISGHVSLFWYQQALGQGPEFLTYFQNEAQLDKSGLPSDRFFAERPEGSVSTLKIQRTQQEDSAVYLCASSYRGQQETQYFGPGTRLLVL.

The J gene is TRBJ2-3, the V gene TRBV5-1; 8 bases align to TRBD2. CDR1 is SGHRS and CDR2 is YFSETQ in the germline V gene. V was clipped by 4 bases and J by 4 bases; unmatched bases: 14. The CDR3 extends over 17 amino acids. CDR3 in amino acids: CASSPPTGGGGADTQYF. CDR3 DNA sequence: TGCGCCAGCAGCCCACCCACGGGGGGGGGTGGGGCAGATACGCAGTATTTT.

V is TRBV27 and J is TRBJ1-5; unclear D gene. The CDR3 length is 14 residues. Germline V gene lookup returns CDR1 MNHEY and CDR2 SMNVEV (reference sequence). V was clipped by 1 base and J by 7 bases, with 11 bases between them. For the CDR3, the DNA is TGTGCCAGCAGTTTATGGCAGGCGGGGCAGCCCCAGCATTTT. Amino acids: CASSLWQAGQPQHF.

Here the CDR3 DNA reads TGTGCCAGCTCACAGAGGACAGCCAACTATGGCTACACCTTC. Translation: CASSQRTANYGYTF. The chain recombines TRBV18 with TRBJ1-2, with D perhaps TRBD1 (6 bases). The length of the CDR3 is 14 residues. The V end lost 4 bases, the J end lost 2 bases, and 11 bases lay between the germline ends. Germline assignment: CDR1 KGHSH and CDR2 LQKENI.

V usage is TRBV5-6 and J usage is TRBJ2-7, with no clear D. The CDR3 has 14 residues. Germline loops: CDR1 SGHDT, CDR2 YYEEEE. The V gene lost 1 base and the J gene lost 0 bases, with 8 bases spanning the gap. CDR3 nucleotide sequence: TGTGCCAGCAGCTTGTCTGGCAACTCCTACGAGCAGTACTTC. Encoded protein: CASSLSGNSYEQYF.

CDR3 in amino acids: CASSPPSREQYF. In DNA, the CDR3 is TGTGCCAGCTCACCACCGAGTCGGGAGCAGTACTTC. V is TRBV18 and J is TRBJ2-7; D call uncertain. Trimming took 0 bases from V and 7 from J, leaving 7 bases between them. This CDR3 has 12 residues. Germline values: CDR1 KGHSH, CDR2 LQKENI. The complete variable domain, with remaining parts taken from reference TRBV18 and TRBJ2-7, reads NAGVMQNPRHLVRRRGQEARLRCSPMKGHSHVYWYRQLPEEGLKFMVYLQKENIIDESGMPKERFSAEFPKEGPSILRIQQVVRGDSAAYFCASSPPSREQYFGPGTRLTVT.

The chain is built from TRBV20-1 and TRBJ1-2, with TRBD1 matching 7 bases. The CDR3 has 13 residues. Germline-derived CDR1 and CDR2 are DFQATT and SNEGSKA (reference sequence). V shed 3 bases and J 3 bases; nucleotides not matched to a gene: 4. The CDR3 loop reads CSASTTGHYGYTF. The CDR3 region has the DNA TGCAGTGCTAGTACGACAGGGCACTATGGCTACACCTTC.

V and J are TRBV3-1 (or the pseudogene TRBV3-2) and TRBJ2-3, with 8 bases lining up with TRBD2. The CDR3 runs 16 residues. Losses at the gene ends were 1 base for V and 5 bases for J; bases not matched to a gene: 8. Germline CDR1 is LGHDT and CDR2 is YNNKEL (reference sequence). The CDR3 nucleotides are TGTGCCAGCAGCCAAGTGTGGCTAGCGGGTGAAGATACGCAGTATTTT. Translating it yields CASSQVWLAGEDTQYF.

This chain joins TRBV2 and TRBJ2-1; perhaps TRBD1 as D (6 bases). The CDR3 covers 15 residues. Germline lookup yields CDR1 SNHLY and CDR2 FYNNEI. Trimming took off 3 bases at V and 0 bases at J, with 9 bases between the two ends. CDR3 nucleotide sequence: TGTGCCAGCAGTGAGACAGGTAGCTCCTACAATGAGCAGTTCTTC. Protein sequence: CASSETGSSYNEQFF.

The V gene is TRBV30, the J gene TRBJ2-5, with D uncertain. V lost 0 bases, J lost 5 bases, and 10 bases lay in between. The CDR3 runs to 13 residues. The germline CDR1 and CDR2 sequences are GTSNPN and SVGIG (reference sequence). The CDR3 spells CAWSVDARETQYF. CDR3 nucleotides: TGTGCCTGGAGTGTAGATGCACGGGAGACCCAGTACTTC. The variable domain in full, with the rest retrieved from reference TRBV30 and TRBJ2-5, is SQTIHQWPATLVQPVGSPLSLECTVEGTSNPNLYWYRQAAGRGLQLLFYSVGIGQISSEVPQNLSASRPQDRQFILSSKKLLLSDSGFYLCAWSVDARETQYFGPGTRLLVL.

This chain links TRBV7-2 with TRBJ1-5; tentatively, D is TRBD1 (6 bases). This CDR3 contains 14 residues. Trimming removed 5 bases at V and 5 bases at J, with 13 bases between. CDR1 is SGHTA, CDR2 FQGNSA, per germline. CDR3 residues: CASSQGTEYQPQHF. The CDR3 coding sequence is TGTGCCAGCAGCCAGGGGACGGAGTATCAGCCCCAGCATTTT.

V usage is TRBV1 and J usage is TRBJ1-2; TRBD1 was called by the table and not checked on the DNA. TRBV1 is assigned pseudogene status. The CDR3 is 15 amino acids. CDR3 protein: CTSNPPLTGNYGYTF. The CDR3 nucleotides are TGCACCAGCAACCCTCCATTAACAGGGAACTATGGCTACACCTTC.

The gene calls are TRBV10-3 and TRBJ1-5; D may be TRBD1 (6 bases). Trimming removed 10 bases at V and 4 bases at J, with 14 bases between. Germline V gene data show CDR1 as ENHRY and CDR2 as SYGVKD. This CDR3 contains 13 residues. Here the CDR3 reads CATAGGLNQPQHF. CDR3 in DNA: TGTGCCACGGCTGGGGGCCTTAATCAGCCCCAGCATTTT.

This chain links TRBV7-9 with TRBJ1-6, with D perhaps TRBD1 (5 bases). Trimming cost V 2 bases and J 6 bases, with 14 bases left between them. The V gene's germline CDR1 is SEHNR and CDR2 FQNEAQ (reference sequence). The CDR3 consists of 16 residues. The CDR3 reads CASSLLSGRANSPLHF. The DNA for the CDR3 is TGTGCCAGCAGCTTATTGTCGGGCAGGGCTAATTCACCCCTCCACTTT.

The chain recombines TRBV12-2 with TRBJ1-2; the table names TRBD1, a call not compared with the DNA. TRBV12-2 is an annotated pseudogene. This CDR3 is built from 13 residues. CDR3 bases: TGTGCAAGTCGCTTGAAACAGGCTGGGGGCTACACCTTC. This translates into CASRLKQAGGYTF.

The chain combines TRBV4-1 with TRBJ2-3; 7 bases map to TRBD2. Germline V gene sequence: CDR1 MGHRA, CDR2 YSYEKL. The length of the CDR3 is 16 residues. V gave up 1 base and J gave up 2 bases; unmatched junction bases: 6. The CDR3 here is CASSQVGGINTDTQYF. Here the CDR3 DNA reads TGCGCCAGCAGCCAAGTCGGGGGGATTAACACAGATACGCAGTATTTT.

This clone was seen a few times. The rearrangement uses TRBV23-1 and TRBJ1-4, with a weak D call TRBD1 (5 bases). TRBV23-1 is reported as an ORF; its role is uncertain. Trimming cost V 0 bases and J 3 bases, with 17 bases left between them. The CDR3 extends over 18 amino acids. The CDR3 DNA sequence: TGCGCCAGCAGTCAATCGACTGGCACCAGGGCCCCTAATGAAAAACTGTTTTTT. The encoded protein is CASSQSTGTRAPNEKLFF.

The chain joins TRBV10-3 to TRBJ1-1, with D uncertain. Between the trimmed V and J ends, which lost 5 bases and 1 base, there was a span of 5 bases. Germline CDR1 ENHRY, CDR2 SYGVKD. The CDR3 sequence is 12 residues long. The CDR3 here is CAISSWNTEAFF. CDR3 DNA: TGTGCCATCAGTTCCTGGAACACTGAAGCTTTCTTT.

The rearrangement uses TRBV9 and TRBJ1-1; D ambiguous. This CDR3 comprises 15 residues. Per the germline V gene, CDR1 is SGDLS and CDR2 is YYNGEE. V was cut by 0 bases and J by 0 bases, with 9 bases left in between. The CDR3 nucleotides are TGTGCCAGCAGCGTAGACAAAAACATGAACACTGAAGCTTTCTTT. Translated: CASSVDKNMNTEAFF.